Below are 13 T cell receptor beta chains sequenced from a single sample in a study of blood T cell repertoires in COVID-19. Using immunoSEQ multiplex PCR, the repertoire was profiled, and TCRdb retains in-frame clones only, with some absent. The sample includes some 140,000 clones, more than 70% seen only once; the top ten take approximately 5%. The material sequenced was PBMCs or T cells enriched from blood (not recorded which). The receptor source for this set is a man aged 35-49 years with acute COVID-19.

The chain couples TRBV28 to TRBJ1-5; the D gene is possibly TRBD1 (5 bases). The CDR3 is made up of 16 amino acids. Germline assignment: CDR1 MDHEN and CDR2 SYDVKM. Trimming pared 3 bases from V and 3 bases from J, leaving 15 bases between. For the CDR3, the DNA is TGTGCCAGCAGTTTCCGGCAGGGCGTCCCCAATCAGCCCCAGCATTTT. Residues: CASSFRQGVPNQPQHF.

The chain carries TRBV5-1 and TRBJ2-1; TRBD1 is a possible D gene (6 bases). CDR1 and CDR2 (germline): SGHRS, YFSETQ. Trimming removed 2 bases from V and 4 bases from J, with 16 bases in between. The CDR3 totals 16 residues. The CDR3 loop is CASSLPRDTLYNEQFF. The CDR3 nucleotides read TGCGCCAGCAGCTTACCACGGGACACGCTATACAATGAGCAGTTCTTC.

The sample holds a few counts of this clone. This chain joins TRBV5-1 and TRBJ2-5; no clear D. The CDR3 has 17 amino acids. Trimming stripped 8 bases from V and 5 bases from J, with 28 bases between. Germline V lookup: CDR1 SGHRS, CDR2 YFSETQ. DNA for the CDR3: TGCGCCAGTGATTGGAGACCATCGAGCCCAACAAAGGAGACCCAGTACTTC. Protein: CASDWRPSSPTKETQYF.

The rearrangement uses TRBV28 and TRBJ2-5; 7 bases agree with TRBD1. The CDR3 covers 15 residues. CDR1 is MDHEN and CDR2 is SYDVKM in the germline V gene. V shed 2 bases, J shed 0 bases, and the junction held 3 bases outside the gene matches. Here the CDR3 reads CASSLDRVYQETQYF. The CDR3, as DNA: TGTGCCAGCAGTTTAGACAGGGTTTACCAAGAGACCCAGTACTTC.

The rearrangement uses TRBV28 and TRBJ2-7, with 7 nucleotides matching TRBD1. The CDR3 length is 15 residues. The ends lost 5 bases at V and 3 bases at J; junction bases unmatched: 10. The germline CDR1 and CDR2 sequences are MDHEN and SYDVKM. The CDR3 loop is CASSGISGTVYEQYF. DNA of the CDR3: TGTGCCAGCAGTGGGATTTCCGGGACAGTCTACGAGCAGTACTTC.

This clone was picked up a small number of times. The genes are TRBV28 and TRBJ1-5; D is unresolved. Trimming took 7 bases from V and 2 from J, leaving 12 bases between them. There are 14 residues in the CDR3. Germline CDR1 MDHEN, CDR2 SYDVKM. CDR3 loop: CASTRLSGNQPQHF. Written as DNA, the CDR3 is TGTGCCAGCACCCGACTCTCGGGCAATCAGCCCCAGCATTTT.

The J gene is TRBJ2-7, the V gene TRBV7-8; 8 bases map to TRBD1. The CDR3 is made up of 14 amino acids. Looked up from germline, CDR1 is SGHVS and CDR2 is FQNEAQ. V lost 5 bases and J lost 9; bases outside the gene matches: 12. Here the CDR3 reads CASSRRTGNVGQYF. The CDR3 coding sequence is TGTGCCAGCAGCCGTCGGACAGGGAACGTGGGGCAGTACTTC.

The table lists this clone with a few counts. The rearrangement uses TRBV14 and TRBJ1-1, with D possibly matching TRBD1 (5 bases). The germline V gene has CDR1 SGHDN and CDR2 FVKESK. The V gene lost 2 bases and the J gene lost 1 base, with 8 bases spanning the gap. This CDR3 is built from 14 residues. The CDR3 sequence is CASSQRQTNTEAFF. The CDR3 DNA sequence: TGTGCCAGCAGCCAACGACAGACGAACACTGAAGCTTTCTTT. The full variable domain, completed using reference TRBV14 and TRBJ1-1, is EAGVTQFPSHSVIEKGQTVTLRCDPISGHDNLYWYRRVMGKEIKFLLHFVKESKQDESGMPNNRFLAERTGGTYSTLKVQPAELEDSGVYFCASSQRQTNTEAFFGQGTRLTVV.

This chain uses TRBV29-1 with TRBJ1-1; 9 nucleotides line up with TRBD1. From germline, CDR1 is SQVTM and CDR2 ANQGSEA. J lost 5 bases, V lost 4 bases, and 11 bases had no gene match. The CDR3 loop spans 15 amino acids. The CDR3 nucleotides read TGCAGCGTTGCAGCAGAGGGACAGGGTAATACTGAAGCTTTCTTT. Encoded protein: CSVAAEGQGNTEAFF.

This chain connects TRBV28 to TRBJ1-5, with 7 bases that match TRBD1. The CDR3 is 15 amino acids. Trimming took 6 bases from V and 6 from J; bases not matched to a gene: 11. Germline CDR1 reads MDHEN; CDR2 reads SYDVKM. The CDR3 region is CASRPSQGTAQPQHF. Written as DNA, the CDR3 is TGTGCCAGCAGGCCCTCACAGGGGACGGCTCAGCCCCAGCATTTT.

V gene TRBV7-8 combines with J gene TRBJ2-1; D possibly corresponds to TRBD2 (6 bases). There are 17 residues in the CDR3. The V gene's germline CDR1 is SGHVS and CDR2 FQNEAQ. V gave up 1 base and J gave up 2 bases, with 15 bases separating them. CDR3 sequence: CASSLVVGGRPYNEQFF. The CDR3 DNA reads as TGTGCCAGCAGCTTAGTTGTAGGAGGGAGGCCCTACAATGAGCAGTTCTTC. Full variable domain (remainder filled in from reference TRBV7-8 and TRBJ2-1): GAGVSQSPRYKVAKRGQDVALRCDPISGHVSLFWYQQALGQGPEFLTYFQNEAQLDKSGLPSDRFFAERPEGSVSTLKIQRTQQEDSAVYLCASSLVVGGRPYNEQFFGPGTRLTVL.

The DNA for the CDR3 is TGCGCCAGCAGCTTGGGCTACTCGGGGACAGGGGGCTTAAAAGAGACCCAGTACTTC. Amino acids: CASSLGYSGTGGLKETQYF. The chain couples TRBV5-1 to TRBJ2-5; 12 bases match TRBD1. The junction had 12 bases not matched to a gene; V was cut back by 0 bases and J by 3 bases. Germline V gives CDR1 SGHRS, CDR2 YFSETQ. The CDR3 length is 19 residues.

This clone has a handful of counts. The rearrangement joins TRBV2 to TRBJ2-5; 8 nucleotides agree with TRBD1. The length of the CDR3 is 14 residues. The V gene's germline CDR1 is SNHLY and CDR2 FYNNEI. The junction had 9 bases not matched to a gene; V was cut back by 7 bases and J by 5 bases. CDR3: CASIRQGAQETQYF. CDR3 DNA sequence: TGTGCCAGCATACGGCAGGGGGCGCAGGAGACCCAGTACTTC.